This is a list of T cell receptor beta chains from one sample in a study of T cells expressing NK-cell markers. TCRdb reprocessed the 5' RACE reads; each CDR3 protein has one entry and no DNA is given. The repertoire table contains about 380,000 distinct CDR3 sequences. The sequenced material came from blood T cells: a sorted CD56 or NKG2C T cell subset, CD4+ or CD8+ T cells, or bulk PBMC T cells (not recorded which). These receptors came from a man aged 18 to 69 in good health. CDR3s include the opening cysteine and the closing phenylalanine or tryptophan. Fields, in order: V gene, CDR3 length, J gene, CDR3 protein.

TRBV3-1	20	TRBJ2-5	CASSQVPGRRRSAYQETQYF
TRBV4-2	14	TRBJ1-1	CASSSSGGETEAFF
TRBV3-1	15	TRBJ2-3	CASSQGDRGRSTQYF
TRBV11-2	16	TRBJ2-3	CASSLRRDRAPDTQYF
TRBV2	17	TRBJ2-5	CASSEALMASGQETQYF
TRBV20-1	15	TRBJ1-6	CSATGQGATNSPLHF
TRBV20-1	13	TRBJ1-1	CSARGSGTTEAFF
TRBV4-2	15	TRBJ2-3	CASSISGGAPDTQYF
TRBV10-3	12	TRBJ1-2	CAISGTGLGYTF
TRBV7-2	18	TRBJ2-5	CASSLAGSPGGFGETQYF
TRBV12-3/TRBV12-4	16	TRBJ2-1	CASSRTGDRSYNEQFF
TRBV2	11	TRBJ2-7	CASSPDGDPHF
TRBV7-9	13	TRBJ1-1	CASSLRGDTEAFF
TRBV6-1	17	TRBJ1-5	CASRSGTGRYSNQPQHF
TRBV6-1	15	TRBJ2-7	CASRLDGAYSYEQYF
TRBV12-3/TRBV12-4	13	TRBJ2-5	CASSTQGLETQYF
TRBV11-3	20	TRBJ2-2	CASSLGGGHANTPNTGELFF
TRBV27	15	TRBJ2-7	CASSFRGPTTYEQYF
TRBV6-2/TRBV6-3	13	TRBJ1-5	CASSRGLNQPQHF
TRBV7-9	15	TRBJ2-7	CASSLRTSGGYEQYF
TRBV3-1	16	TRBJ1-5	CASSQGQSYSNQPQHF
TRBV28	15	TRBJ1-2	CASSPGTAANYGYTF
TRBV11-2	18	TRBJ2-7	CASSLEFSLAGGSSEQYF
TRBV7-6	15	TRBJ2-5	CASSLARGGRETQYF
TRBV19	14	TRBJ2-3	CASSMGDGPDTQYF
TRBV24-1	12	TRBJ2-3	CATSDFTDTQYF
TRBV27	15	TRBJ2-2	CASISLTYNTGELFF
TRBV18	14	TRBJ2-7	CASSSGGLPYEQYF
TRBV27	16	TRBJ2-7	CASSLSSSGGYYEQYF
TRBV12-3/TRBV12-4	13	TRBJ2-3	CASFPLATDTQYF
TRBV14	14	TRBJ2-5	CASSQDWLKETQYF
TRBV29-1	16	TRBJ2-5	CSVSRWASGVQETQYF
TRBV5-1	16	TRBJ1-2	CASSLDGDLATYGYTF
TRBV25-1	14	TRBJ2-1	CASSELAAYNEQFF
TRBV13	12	TRBJ2-7	CASSFAGWEQYF
TRBV6-1	13	TRBJ2-5	CASGQGLRETQYF
TRBV5-1	16	TRBJ2-6	CASSFAGALGANVLTF
TRBV12-3/TRBV12-4	14	TRBJ2-2	CASRQGAGGGELFF
TRBV7-3	13	TRBJ2-2	CASSRSGTGELFF
TRBV5-6	14	TRBJ2-7	CASSFPGGFFEQYF
TRBV27	17	TRBJ2-6	CASSLILIGGGANVLTF
TRBV12-3/TRBV12-4	15	TRBJ1-6	CASSLGGQGFPPLHF
TRBV28	13	TRBJ1-5	CASTPGAYQPQHF
TRBV14	16	TRBJ2-7	CASSQDWGLVVNEQYF
TRBV7-7	14	TRBJ2-2	CASSRDRDGGELFF
TRBV20-1	16	TRBJ2-5	CSASSLLKAYLETQYF
TRBV7-9	15	TRBJ1-2	CASSSGQGSNYGYTF
TRBV9	14	TRBJ1-2	CASNSQIGGYGYTF
TRBV12-3/TRBV12-4	16	TRBJ2-1	CASSLRDIPWGNEQFF
TRBV5-6	15	TRBJ1-1	CASSLVDRDNTEAFF
TRBV7-9	14	TRBJ2-7	CASSLSQGAKEQYF
TRBV27	13	TRBJ2-5	CASSPRTGETQYF
TRBV6-5	15	TRBJ2-3	CASSYPRGGAGTQYF
TRBV6-5	17	TRBJ2-2	CASSYSHGGTNTGELFF